These 30 T cell receptor beta chains came from one sample sequenced in a study of control samples from healthy donors and cancer patients. Using immunoSEQ multiplex PCR, the repertoire was profiled, and TCRdb retains in-frame clones only, with some absent. The sample has 90,000 to 100,000 clones; about 79% are singletons. The sample taken for sequencing was blood. The source is a young woman in good health.

The CDR3 here is CAISEGRNNEQFF. The CDR3 region has the DNA TGTGCCATCAGTGAGGGACGGAACAATGAGCAGTTCTTC. V gene TRBV10-3 combines with J gene TRBJ2-1, with unresolved D. From germline, CDR1 is ENHRY and CDR2 SYGVKD. Trimming left V 2 bases short and J 5 bases short, with 7 bases between. This CDR3 comprises 13 residues.

The chain links TRBV5-4 to TRBJ1-2; no firm D call. The CDR3 contains 14 residues. Per the germline V gene, CDR1 is SGHNT and CDR2 is YYREEE (reference sequence). The ends were cut back, 3 bases at V and 0 bases at J, with 9 bases in the middle. Here the CDR3 reads CASSSGRPNYGYTF. DNA for the CDR3: TGTGCCAGCAGCTCCGGACGTCCTAACTATGGCTACACCTTC.

The CDR3 sequence is CASSRAGSLGTFF. The CDR3 DNA is TGCGCCAGCAGCCGTGCAGGATCCCTTGGGACTTTCTTT. The rearrangement uses TRBV10-1 and TRBJ1-1; no definite D call. The germline V gene has CDR1 WNHNN and CDR2 SYGVQD (reference sequence). The CDR3 length is 13 residues. Trimming took off 6 bases at V and 12 bases at J, with 20 bases between the two ends.

V and J are TRBV7-6 and TRBJ2-7; D could derive from TRBD1 or TRBD2 (5 bases each). The CDR3 loop spans 18 amino acids. Germline V gene data show CDR1 as SGHVS and CDR2 as FNYEAQ. V lost 3 bases, J lost 2 bases, and 23 bases lay in between. The CDR3 loop reads CASSFSPFRQGETYEQYF. CDR3 DNA: TGTGCCAGCAGCTTTAGTCCCTTTCGGCAGGGAGAGACCTACGAGCAGTACTTC.

This clone was seen a few times. The chain employs TRBV6-5 and TRBJ2-1; D might be TRBD2 (5 bases). CDR3 length: 13 residues. The ends were cut back, 7 bases at V and 6 bases at J, with 13 bases in the middle. The germline CDR1 and CDR2 sequences are MNHEY and SVGAGI. The CDR3, as DNA: TGTGCCAGCACCGGGAATGGGCCCAATGAGCAGTTCTTC. Protein: CASTGNGPNEQFF.

The V gene is TRBV6-1, the J gene TRBJ2-7; D is undetermined. Trimming took 2 bases from V and 6 from J, leaving 11 bases between them. This CDR3 is built from 13 residues. CDR1 is MNHNS and CDR2 is SASEGT in the germline V gene. The CDR3 DNA follows: TGTGCCAGCAGTGAACGGGCTCCCTTCGAGCAGTACTTC. This translates into CASSERAPFEQYF.

This clone was seen a handful of times. V and J are TRBV20-1 and TRBJ2-7; TRBD1 is a possible D gene (8 bases). Per the germline V gene, CDR1 is DFQATT and CDR2 is SNEGSKA (reference sequence). V was trimmed by 4 bases and J by 6 bases, leaving 10 bases between them. The CDR3 has 11 residues. CDR3 nucleotide sequence: TGCAGTGCTAACAGGGGGGGCGAGCAGTACTTC. Amino acid sequence: CSANRGGEQYF.

The V call is TRBV4-1, the J call TRBJ1-6, with D unclear. The germline V gene encodes CDR1 MGHRA and CDR2 YSYEKL. The CDR3 totals 16 residues. V gave up 0 bases and J gave up 3 bases, with 9 bases separating them. The CDR3 region has the DNA TGCGCCAGCAGCCAAGATGAGTCAGTCTATAATTCACCCCTCCACTTT. Translation gives CASSQDESVYNSPLHF.

The CDR3 loop is CASRLNTEAFF. In DNA form, the CDR3 reads TGCGCCAGCAGATTGAACACTGAAGCTTTCTTT. J is TRBJ1-1 and V is TRBV5-1; D uncertain. Per germline, CDR1 SGHRS and CDR2 YFSETQ. The CDR3 is 11 amino acids. Trimming left V 5 bases short and J 0 bases short, with 2 bases between.

The rearrangement uses TRBV19 and TRBJ2-2, with D possibly being TRBD1 (5 bases). CDR1 and CDR2 from the germline V gene are LNHDA and SQIVND (reference sequence). Trimming took off 0 bases at V and 6 bases at J, with 11 bases between the two ends. This CDR3 is built from 15 residues. CDR3 bases: TGTGCCAGTAGTATAGAGTATAGGGGCTCCGGGGAGCTGTTTTTT. Protein sequence: CASSIEYRGSGELFF. Variable domain in full (rest from reference TRBV19 and TRBJ2-2): DGGITQSPKYLFRKEGQNVTLSCEQNLNHDAMYWYRQDPGQGLRLIYYSQIVNDFQKGDIAEGYSVSREKKESFPLTVTSAQKNPTAFYLCASSIEYRGSGELFFGEGSRLTVL.

V gene TRBV5-4 combines with J gene TRBJ2-1; possibly TRBD1 or TRBD2 for D (5 bases each). The V gene's germline CDR1 is SGHNT and CDR2 YYREEE (reference sequence). V was trimmed by 1 base and J by 12 bases, leaving 17 bases between them. CDR3 length equals 14 residues. CDR3 DNA sequence: TGTGCCAGCAGCTTGCAGTCGAGCGCCGGGGCGCAGTTCTTC. It yields the protein CASSLQSSAGAQFF.

The J gene is TRBJ1-6, the V gene TRBV6-6, with D possibly being TRBD1 (5 bases). CDR1 is MNHNY, CDR2 SVGAGI, per germline (reference sequence). The CDR3 sequence is 17 residues long. Trimming took off 5 bases at V and 10 bases at J, with 24 bases between the two ends. CDR3 in amino acids: CASSLISGTAERSPLHF. The DNA of the CDR3 is TGTGCCAGCAGTCTTATTTCCGGGACCGCCGAACGATCACCCCTCCACTTT.

This clone was counted a single time. The rearrangement uses TRBV19 and TRBJ1-4, with 10 bases fitting TRBD1. Looked up from germline, CDR1 is LNHDA and CDR2 is SQIVND (reference sequence). The CDR3 extends over 13 amino acids. J was trimmed by 7 bases and V by 11 bases; bases with no gene match: 7. CDR3 protein: CAVGRDRGEKLFF. CDR3 nucleotides: TGTGCCGTAGGCCGGGACAGGGGTGAAAAACTGTTTTTT.

A note on this clone: Mismatch with germline at one junction end may stem from a read error. The chain uses TRBV5-6 and TRBJ2-3, with a weak D call TRBD2 (8 bases). The CDR3 sequence is 16 residues long. Germline V gives CDR1 SGHDT, CDR2 YYEEEE. This CDR3 reads CASSLQTGKAAGAEVF. Here the CDR3 DNA reads TGTGCCAGCAGCTTACAGACAGGGAAGGCAGCGGGGGCCGAGGTATTT.

The chain is built from TRBV5-4 and TRBJ2-3; D tentatively reads TRBD1 or TRBD2 (6 bases each). In germline, CDR1 is SGHNT, CDR2 YYREEE (reference sequence). Between the trimmed V and J ends, which lost 5 bases and 7 bases, there was a span of 23 bases. The CDR3 consists of 16 residues. The CDR3 nucleotides are TGTGCCAGCAGACCTGTAGGAGGGCAAGGGGGGAATACGCAGTATTTT. As protein: CASRPVGGQGGNTQYF.

V is TRBV27 and J is TRBJ2-7; D is possibly TRBD2 (6 bases). The germline V gene has CDR1 MNHEY and CDR2 SMNVEV (reference sequence). V shed 5 bases and J shed 2 bases, with 16 bases lying between them. The CDR3 runs to 15 residues. The CDR3 DNA follows: TGTGCCAGCAGTCCAACGGCCCGGGAGACCTACGAGCAGTACTTC. Translating gives CASSPTARETYEQYF.

The chain employs TRBV6-5 and TRBJ1-1, with D possibly matching TRBD1 (6 bases). The ends were cut back, 11 bases at V and 4 bases at J, with 14 bases in the middle. Germline values: CDR1 MNHEY, CDR2 SVGAGI. The CDR3 has 12 amino acids. CDR3: CAHSRGITEAFF. CDR3 in DNA: TGTGCCCATAGCAGGGGAATCACTGAAGCTTTCTTT.

The chain employs TRBV30 and TRBJ2-2; tentatively, D is TRBD2 (5 bases). Germline V gene data show CDR1 as GTSNPN and CDR2 as SVGIG (reference sequence). Trimming stripped 1 base from V and 6 bases from J, with 6 bases between. The CDR3 is 12 amino acids. The CDR3 sequence: CAWSEAAGELFF. CDR3 sequence (DNA): TGTGCCTGGAGTGAAGCGGCCGGGGAGCTGTTTTTT.

The chain links TRBV9 to TRBJ2-7; D possibly matches TRBD1 or TRBD2 (6 bases each). The germline V gene has CDR1 SGDLS and CDR2 YYNGEE. V was shortened by 3 bases and J by 2 bases, with 12 bases between the two germline ends. This CDR3 has 14 residues. The CDR3 here is CASSERGVAYEQYF. The CDR3 coding sequence is TGTGCCAGCAGCGAGAGGGGGGTGGCCTACGAGCAGTACTTC.

DNA for the CDR3: TGTGCCAGCAGCTTTCCCGGGACAGGGGCTAGCTATGAGCAGTTCTTC. Amino acid sequence: CASSFPGTGASYEQFF. The genes are TRBV11-2 and TRBJ2-1, with TRBD1 matching over 10 bases. The CDR3 length is 16 residues. Trimming took 3 bases from V and 8 from J; bases not matched to a gene: 10. Germline loops: CDR1 SGHAT, CDR2 FQNNGV.

The rearrangement links TRBV5-6 to TRBJ2-7; 9 bases fit TRBD1. The germline CDR1 and CDR2 sequences are SGHDT and YYEEEE. With 7 bases clipped from V and 3 bases from J, the junction kept 8 bases outside the gene matches. There are 14 residues in the CDR3. CDR3 residues: CASEPGQGNYEQYF. CDR3 bases: TGTGCCAGCGAACCGGGACAGGGTAACTACGAGCAGTACTTC.

The J gene is TRBJ1-6, the V gene TRBV19; 7 nucleotides align to TRBD1. After removal of 1 base from V and 6 bases from J, the junction contained 6 bases not matched to a gene. Germline loops: CDR1 LNHDA, CDR2 SQIVND (reference sequence). The CDR3 totals 16 residues. The CDR3, as DNA: TGTGCCAGTAGTATAGTCCCGGGACAGCTTAATTCACCCCTCCACTTT. As protein: CASSIVPGQLNSPLHF.

V usage is TRBV7-9 and J usage is TRBJ1-1; tentative D call: TRBD1 (6 bases). Germline loops: CDR1 SEHNR, CDR2 FQNEAQ (reference sequence). V lost 5 bases, J lost 10 bases, and 14 bases lay in between. The CDR3 consists of 12 residues. The chain's CDR3 is CASSIQGSGAFF. The CDR3, as DNA: TGTGCCAGCAGCATTCAGGGGAGTGGAGCTTTCTTT.

This clone has more than one count but fewer than ten. V and J are TRBV11-2 and TRBJ1-5, with no clear D. The CDR3 spans 13 residues. Germline lookup yields CDR1 SGHAT and CDR2 FQNNGV. The V end was cut by 2 bases, the J end by 10 bases, with 12 bases between. In nucleotides, the CDR3 is TGTGCCAGCAGCTTAAACCCCGGAGTTCCCCAGCATTTT. Translated: CASSLNPGVPQHF. Together with reference TRBV11-2 and TRBJ1-5, the CDR3 gives the full variable domain: EAGVAQSPRYKIIEKRQSVAFWCNPISGHATLYWYQQILGQGPKLLIQFQNNGVVDDSQLPKDRFSAERLKGVDSTLKIQPAKLEDSAVYLCASSLNPGVPQHFGDGTRLSIL.

This chain connects TRBV27 to TRBJ2-7; the D is unclear. The CDR3 has 15 residues. Germline V lookup: CDR1 MNHEY, CDR2 SMNVEV (reference sequence). Trimming left V 2 bases short and J 2 bases short, with 13 bases between. CDR3 DNA sequence: TGTGCCAGCAGTTTAGGGCAGGTGTCGACCTACGAGCAGTACTTC. Its protein is CASSLGQVSTYEQYF.

This rearrangement joins TRBV9 to TRBJ1-1, with D possibly being TRBD1 (6 bases). The V gene's germline CDR1 is SGDLS and CDR2 YYNGEE. This CDR3 has 14 residues. The V end lost 3 bases, the J end lost 1 base, and 10 bases lay between the germline ends. The CDR3 region has the DNA TGTGCCAGCAGCGGGACGGACAGGAACACTGAAGCTTTCTTT. It codes for CASSGTDRNTEAFF.

The rearrangement links TRBV29-1 to TRBJ2-5; 13 nucleotides agree with TRBD2. The CDR3 contains 15 residues. V lost 4 bases and J lost 1; bases outside the gene matches: 3. From germline, CDR1 is SQVTM and CDR2 ANQGSEA. CDR3 amino acids: CSVVLAGGIQETQYF. DNA of the CDR3: TGCAGCGTTGTACTAGCGGGGGGGATCCAAGAGACCCAGTACTTC.

The CDR3 DNA is TGTGCCAGCAGCTTAGCGGTGTTGTGGTCGGGTTTAGCTAACTATGGCTACACCTTC. Translating gives CASSLAVLWSGLANYGYTF. The V gene is TRBV7-8, the J gene TRBJ1-2; D unresolved. The V gene lost 0 bases and the J gene lost 0 bases, with 20 bases spanning the gap. CDR1 is SGHVS, CDR2 FQNEAQ, per germline. The CDR3 consists of 19 residues.

The chain links TRBV2 to TRBJ1-2; 10 bases are shared with TRBD1. V lost 5 bases, J lost 5 bases, and 5 bases stayed unmatched. Per germline, CDR1 SNHLY and CDR2 FYNNEI. The CDR3 is made up of 14 amino acids. The CDR3 is CASSPRQGAYGYTF. As DNA, the CDR3 is TGTGCCAGCAGTCCAAGACAGGGGGCGTATGGCTACACCTTC. The full variable domain, in which reference TRBV2 and TRBJ1-2 provide the parts outside the CDR3, is EPEVTQTPSHQVTQMGQEVILRCVPISNHLYFYWYRQILGQKVEFLVSFYNNEISEKSEIFDDQFSVERPDGSNFTLKIRSTKLEDSAMYFCASSPRQGAYGYTFGSGTRLTVV.

The CDR3 region is CASSLGGQGYTF. The CDR3 nucleotides are TGTGCCAGCAGCTTGGGAGGGCAAGGCTACACCTTC. This sequence joins TRBV5-4 and TRBJ1-2; D is ambiguous. Per the germline V gene, CDR1 is SGHNT and CDR2 is YYREEE (reference sequence). Trimming took off 0 bases at V and 8 bases at J, with 8 bases between the two ends. CDR3 length: 12 residues.